The clone carrying this T cell receptor beta chain was picked up a small number of times. As yet, its antigen is unknown. TCRdb's table, derived via immunoSEQ multiplex PCR, lists solely in-frame clones and lacks some. The table has 130,000 to 150,000 clones, 91% seen once. The record originates from a study of T cell responses to AZD1222 COVID-19 vaccine. About the study: Combined were second doses at about 4 or about 12 weeks.

There are 14 residues in the CDR3. V was shortened by 1 base and J by 2 bases, with 9 bases between the two germline ends. Germline CDR1 is MNHNS and CDR2 is SASEGT. Regarding the study as a whole: Donors were largely white British and mainly female; clonal diversity was possibly underestimated. Dominant CD4 TCR responses targeted spike regions 160-218 and 743-854. A reported finding is that nearly half of spike-specific TCRs target unmutated variant regions.

Sequencing used peripheral blood, obtained on day 0 of AZD1222 vaccination. The gene calls are TRBV6-1 and TRBJ2-7; D gene unclear. The origin of this receptor is an adult in good health. CDR3 amino acids: CASSEGQRPYEQYF. DNA for the CDR3: TGTGCCAGCAGTGAAGGGCAGAGACCCTACGAGCAGTACTTC.